The 4 T cell receptor beta chains reported below all come from one sample, sequenced in a study of cytomegalovirus exposure and HLA in healthy donors (dated by TCRdb to 2016 to 2017). Libraries were prepared through the immunoSEQ multiplex PCR assay. For the multiplex PCR, a mixture combining 60 forward primers for TCR Vbeta segments and 13 reverse primers for TCR Jbeta segments was used. TCRdb took this table from immuneACCESS and kept in-frame rearrangements with V and J called. Such tables lack part of the clones; where checked against another copy, unresolved V genes explain under half of the gap, and the rest is unexplained. The sample yields about 110,000 clones; around 76% were counted once. The biggest ten clones account for about an eighth of the sample. The sample consisted of PBMCs. The receptors here all came from a man aged 25-45 years in good health and CMV-seropositive.

The table lists this clone with a few counts. The chain employs TRBV5-4 and TRBJ1-1; 8 bases are shared with TRBD1. J was trimmed by 7 bases and V by 4 bases; bases with no gene match: 6. This CDR3 spans 13 amino acids. Germline V CDR1 and CDR2: SGHNT, YYREEE (reference sequence). This chain's CDR3 is CASSPTGVGEAFF. CDR3 DNA: TGTGCCAGCAGCCCGACAGGGGTGGGTGAAGCTTTCTTT.

V and J are TRBV14 and TRBJ1-2; D ambiguous. V lost 5 bases and J lost 4, with 14 bases in between. This CDR3 comprises 14 residues. Looked up from germline, CDR1 is SGHDN and CDR2 is FVKESK. CDR3 amino acids: CASSGSGPPYGYTF. CDR3 DNA sequence: TGTGCCAGCAGCGGTAGCGGCCCTCCCTATGGCTACACCTTC. Looking up the rest from reference TRBV14 and TRBJ1-2 gives the full variable domain: EAGVTQFPSHSVIEKGQTVTLRCDPISGHDNLYWYRRVMGKEIKFLLHFVKESKQDESGMPNNRFLAERTGGTYSTLKVQPAELEDSGVYFCASSGSGPPYGYTFGSGTRLTVV.

The chain uses TRBV9 and TRBJ1-6; D is perhaps TRBD1 (6 bases). The CDR3 spans 18 residues. Trimming cost V 0 bases and J 6 bases, with 19 bases left between them. In germline, CDR1 is SGDLS, CDR2 YYNGEE. CDR3 sequence (DNA): TGTGCCAGCAGCGTAGAAGAGGGGCTTGACAGGAGTAATTCACCCCTCCACTTT. This translates into CASSVEEGLDRSNSPLHF.

The chain combines TRBV10-3 with TRBJ1-1; 9 bases are shared with TRBD1. Germline CDR1 and CDR2: ENHRY and SYGVKD. The CDR3 spans 14 residues. With V trimmed by 4 bases and J by 5 bases, 5 bases remained unmatched. The CDR3 DNA sequence: TGTGCCATCAGTGGTGGACAGGGGAATACTGAAGCTTTCTTT. Protein product: CAISGGQGNTEAFF.